These 15 T cell receptor beta chains originate from one sample sequenced in a study of blood T cell repertoires in COVID-19. Clones were sequenced by immunoSEQ multiplex PCR, and TCRdb holds only the in-frame ones, with some missing. Of around 150,000 clones listed, over 60% were seen once; the top ten hold 3.7%. The sample comprised peripheral blood. The receptors were sampled from a woman of 80 years or more with acute or convalescent COVID-19.

The chain is built from TRBV4-1 and TRBJ2-7; 10 nucleotides match TRBD2. Germline V gives CDR1 MGHRA, CDR2 YSYEKL. The ends lost 0 bases at V and 5 bases at J; junction bases unmatched: 10. This CDR3 comprises 17 residues. The CDR3 loop is CASSQDGRTSGTHEQYF. The CDR3 region has the DNA TGCGCCAGCAGCCAAGATGGTCGAACTAGCGGGACCCACGAGCAGTACTTC.

The genes are TRBV13 and TRBJ1-1, with D unresolved. The germline V gene encodes CDR1 PRHDT and CDR2 FYEKMQ (reference sequence). CDR3 length: 13 residues. Trimming shortened V by 6 bases and J by 5 bases, and 13 bases separated the two germline ends. CDR3 sequence reads: CASSPLERTEAFF. CDR3 nucleotide sequence: TGTGCCAGCAGTCCTCTGGAGAGGACTGAAGCTTTCTTT.

This chain connects TRBV2 to TRBJ1-5; weak D call: TRBD1 (5 bases). Deletions cut 8 bases from V and 1 base from J, with 12 bases between. Germline lookup yields CDR1 SNHLY and CDR2 FYNNEI. The CDR3 runs 14 residues. The chain's CDR3 is CASLRQGSNQPQHF. CDR3 DNA sequence: TGTGCCAGCCTCCGCCAGGGCAGCAATCAGCCCCAGCATTTT. The variable domain in full, with the rest retrieved from reference TRBV2 and TRBJ1-5, is EPEVTQTPSHQVTQMGQEVILRCVPISNHLYFYWYRQILGQKVEFLVSFYNNEISEKSEIFDDQFSVERPDGSNFTLKIRSTKLEDSAMYFCASLRQGSNQPQHFGDGTRLSIL.

This rearrangement joins TRBV19 to TRBJ1-2; the D is unclear. The V gene lost 6 bases and the J gene lost 5 bases, with 10 bases spanning the gap. The length of the CDR3 is 12 residues. The germline gives CDR1 LNHDA, CDR2 SQIVND (reference sequence). CDR3 loop: CASSSTGYGYTF. The CDR3 DNA is TGTGCCAGTAGCTCGACGGGGTATGGCTACACCTTC.

This clone was recorded a few times. The chain has TRBV30 and TRBJ1-1, with a possible D match to TRBD1 (5 bases). The CDR3 length is 14 residues. CDR1 GTSNPN and CDR2 SVGIG come from the germline V gene (reference sequence). The V gene lost 2 bases and the J gene lost 5 bases, with 15 bases spanning the gap. The chain's CDR3 is CAWSYRPIGTEAFF. As DNA, the CDR3 is TGTGCCTGGAGTTACAGGCCCATCGGGACTGAAGCTTTCTTT.

The chain couples TRBV29-1 to TRBJ1-1; D remains unclear. Between the trimmed V and J ends, which lost 4 bases and 0 bases, there was a span of 9 bases. This CDR3 is 13 amino acids long. Germline CDR1 is SQVTM and CDR2 is ANQGSEA. The CDR3 coding sequence is TGCAGCGTTGTTCGGGGATTGAACACTGAAGCTTTCTTT. Residues: CSVVRGLNTEAFF.

The chain has TRBV11-1 and TRBJ2-5, with D possibly TRBD1 on 7 matching bases. The CDR3 extends over 15 amino acids. V was cut by 4 bases and J by 5 bases, with 17 bases left in between. The germline V gene has CDR1 SGHAT and CDR2 FQDESV (reference sequence). In DNA form, the CDR3 reads TGTGCCAGCAGCTCACGAAAGACAGGGAGGGAGACCCAGTACTTC. This translates into CASSSRKTGRETQYF.

The V and J genes are TRBV30 and TRBJ2-3, with TRBD2 matching 8 bases. CDR3 length: 20 amino acids. V dropped 3 bases and J dropped 0; count of bases not matched to a gene: 20. The germline CDR1 and CDR2 sequences are GTSNPN and SVGIG (reference sequence). The CDR3 is CAWRKARLAIGSASTDTQYF. CDR3 DNA: TGTGCCTGGAGAAAGGCGAGACTAGCGATTGGATCGGCTAGCACAGATACGCAGTATTTT.

The genes are TRBV7-2 and TRBJ2-6; 12 bases align to TRBD1. Looked up from germline, CDR1 is SGHTA and CDR2 is FQGNSA. The CDR3 extends over 17 amino acids. Germline trimming cut 7 bases from V and 3 bases from J; bases unmatched to any gene: 7. The CDR3 sequence: CASMPGQGARGANVLTF. CDR3 DNA: TGTGCCAGCATGCCGGGACAGGGGGCGCGTGGGGCCAACGTCCTGACTTTC.

This chain joins TRBV7-9 and TRBJ1-1; D may be TRBD1 (6 bases). The CDR3 totals 13 residues. CDR1 and CDR2 from the germline V gene are SEHNR and FQNEAQ (reference sequence). The V gene lost 6 bases and the J gene lost 3 bases, with 11 bases spanning the gap. CDR3 protein: CASSKPGDTEAFF. CDR3 DNA sequence: TGTGCCAGCAGTAAACCAGGGGACACTGAAGCTTTCTTT. Variable domain in full (rest from reference TRBV7-9 and TRBJ1-1): DTGVSQNPRHKITKRGQNVTFRCDPISEHNRLYWYRQTLGQGPEFLTYFQNEAQLEKSRLLSDRFSAERPKGSFSTLEIQRTEQGDSAMYLCASSKPGDTEAFFGQGTRLTVV.

The chain couples TRBV20-1 to TRBJ2-1; D not certain. CDR3 length: 14 amino acids. V lost 3 bases and J 4 bases, leaving 13 bases between the germline ends. In germline, CDR1 is DFQATT, CDR2 SNEGSKA (reference sequence). The CDR3 bases are TGCAGTGCTAGTTCCAGTCATAATTACAATGAGCAGTTCTTC. Its protein is CSASSSHNYNEQFF.

The chain combines TRBV30 with TRBJ1-1; a possible D gene is TRBD1 (5 bases). CDR3 length: 16 residues. Trimming pared 3 bases from V and 1 base from J, leaving 18 bases between. CDR1 and CDR2 (germline): GTSNPN, SVGIG (reference sequence). In nucleotides, the CDR3 is TGTGCCTGGAGCGGGTTTGCGGGACCGGGGAACACTGAAGCTTTCTTT. The encoded protein is CAWSGFAGPGNTEAFF.

This rearrangement joins TRBV7-2 to TRBJ2-1, with 8 bases fitting TRBD1. After removal of 3 bases from V and 2 bases from J, the junction contained 6 bases not matched to a gene. CDR1 SGHTA and CDR2 FQGNSA come from the germline V gene. The CDR3 is made up of 16 amino acids. The DNA for the CDR3 is TGTGCCAGCAGCTTCTATTTGGGACAGGCCTACAATGAGCAGTTCTTC. It codes for CASSFYLGQAYNEQFF.

The rearrangement joins TRBV7-9 to TRBJ2-2; TRBD2 agrees at 8 bases. Germline lookup yields CDR1 SEHNR and CDR2 FQNEAQ (reference sequence). Trimming cost V 5 bases and J 1 base; bases outside gene matches: 6. This CDR3 region has 16 residues. CDR3 DNA: TGTGCCAGCAGCATAGGTAGCGGGGTGAACACCGGGGAGCTGTTTTTT. Its protein is CASSIGSGVNTGELFF.

This clone has a handful of counts. The chain joins TRBV19 to TRBJ1-1, with 11 bases lining up with TRBD1. The V gene's germline CDR1 is LNHDA and CDR2 SQIVND (reference sequence). The CDR3 runs 15 residues. Germline trimming cut 7 bases from V and 5 bases from J; bases unmatched to any gene: 9. CDR3 nucleotide sequence: TGTGCCAGTAAAGGCGGGACAGGGGGTTGGACTGAAGCTTTCTTT. It codes for CASKGGTGGWTEAFF.